This T cell receptor beta chain was captured by sequencing in a study of metastatic and nonmetastatic thyroid tumors. For the study at large: Repertoire comparisons spanned blood and tumor or nodule tissue from malignant and benign thyroid patients. Study results and caveats: Compared with benign nodules, malignant thyroid tumors were reported to have significantly higher TCR beta diversity in both blood and tumor.

CDR1 DFQATT and CDR2 SNEGSKA come from the germline V gene (reference sequence). CDR3 size: 15 residues. Trimming shortened V by 0 bases and J by 4 bases, and 16 bases separated the two germline ends. In the original processing: A classifier of distant metastasis in papillary thyroid cancer was built from CDR3 differences (across clinicopathological groups). TCRdb called clones again from the PCR reads with MiXCR. TCRdb assigned the V and J calls; the authors' analysis was not used. Of some 28,000 clones listed, about 22% were seen once; the top ten hold about 2.5%. Thyroid surgery was preceded by no treatment in any patient. About this clone: What it binds is unknown.

The chain has TRBV20-1 and TRBJ2-7, with D tentatively TRBD1 (5 bases). This receptor was obtained from a female donor with papillary thyroid cancer or a benign thyroid nodule (not recorded which). Some clones in this sample may be carry-over from other donors' samples. The specimen sequenced was blood. The CDR3: CSARDVGQGVYEQYF. DNA for the CDR3: TGCAGTGCTAGAGATGTGGGGCAGGGCGTGTACGAGCAGTACTTC.